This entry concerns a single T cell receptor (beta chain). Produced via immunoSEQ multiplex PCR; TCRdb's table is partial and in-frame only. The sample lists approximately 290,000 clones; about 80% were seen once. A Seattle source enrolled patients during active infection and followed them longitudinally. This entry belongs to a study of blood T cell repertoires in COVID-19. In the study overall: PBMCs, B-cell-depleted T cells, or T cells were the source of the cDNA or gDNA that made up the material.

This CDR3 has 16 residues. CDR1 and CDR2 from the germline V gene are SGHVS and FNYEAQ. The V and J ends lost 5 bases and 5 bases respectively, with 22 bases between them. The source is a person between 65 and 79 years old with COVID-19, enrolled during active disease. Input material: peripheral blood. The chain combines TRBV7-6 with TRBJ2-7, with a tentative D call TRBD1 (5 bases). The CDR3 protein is CASSLTLRVGSHEQYF. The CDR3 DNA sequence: TGTGCCAGCAGCCTAACCCTCAGGGTAGGTAGCCACGAGCAGTACTTC.